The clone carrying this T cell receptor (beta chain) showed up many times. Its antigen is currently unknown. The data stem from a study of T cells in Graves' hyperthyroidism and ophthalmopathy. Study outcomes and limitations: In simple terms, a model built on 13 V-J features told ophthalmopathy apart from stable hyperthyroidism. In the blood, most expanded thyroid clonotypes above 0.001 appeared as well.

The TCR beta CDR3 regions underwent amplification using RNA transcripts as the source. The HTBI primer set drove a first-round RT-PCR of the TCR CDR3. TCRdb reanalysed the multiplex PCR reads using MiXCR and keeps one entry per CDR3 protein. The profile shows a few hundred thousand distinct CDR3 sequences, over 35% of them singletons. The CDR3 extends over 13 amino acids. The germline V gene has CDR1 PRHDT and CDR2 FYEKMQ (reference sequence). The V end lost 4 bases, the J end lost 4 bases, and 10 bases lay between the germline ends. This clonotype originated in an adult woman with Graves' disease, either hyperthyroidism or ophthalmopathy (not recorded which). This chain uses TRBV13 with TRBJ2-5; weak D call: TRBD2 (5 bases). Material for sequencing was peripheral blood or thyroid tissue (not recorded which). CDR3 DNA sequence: TGTGCCAGCAGCTACGGACGGGGAGAGACCCAGTACTTC. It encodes CASSYGRGETQYF.